This TCR beta chain is from a study of vaccination effects on CD4 cells after COVID-19. The wider study: BNT162b2 vaccine or mRNA-1273 vaccine was given to participants in two doses.

Points from the study as a whole: In vaccinees who were healthy, merely 1 out of 255 vaccine-induced clones cross-reacted with common cold coronaviruses. Long after vaccination, the clones induced by infection and by vaccine shrank markedly in size.

TCRdb keeps only in-frame clones here, not all; method: immunoSEQ multiplex PCR. The table shows around 60,000 clones, with around 69% occurring only once. Notes on this clone: No antigen is known for it.

This CDR3 contains 12 residues. With 12 bases removed from V and 1 base from J, the gap between germline ends came to 11 bases. Germline CDR1 reads KGHDR; CDR2 reads SFDVKD. Viral peptide pools were used in the ViraFEST assay to expand antigen-specific CD4+ T cells, and sequencing came afterward. Isolation of CD4+ T cells took place after more than 9 days of culture. No vaccinee had earlier SARS-CoV-2 infection, and nucleocapsid antibodies were negative. It was on days 3 and 7 that half the medium was replaced with IL-2 medium. The material sequenced was CD4+ T cells from PBMCs cultured with HCoV-NL63 spike peptides, taken before COVID-19 vaccination. The V call is TRBV24-1, the J call TRBJ1-1; D gene uncertain. The source of this sequence is a human donor who received a COVID-19 vaccine. The CDR3 DNA follows: TGTGCCGCATCGGACCCGAACACTGAAGCTTTCTTT. Translation: CAASDPNTEAFF.